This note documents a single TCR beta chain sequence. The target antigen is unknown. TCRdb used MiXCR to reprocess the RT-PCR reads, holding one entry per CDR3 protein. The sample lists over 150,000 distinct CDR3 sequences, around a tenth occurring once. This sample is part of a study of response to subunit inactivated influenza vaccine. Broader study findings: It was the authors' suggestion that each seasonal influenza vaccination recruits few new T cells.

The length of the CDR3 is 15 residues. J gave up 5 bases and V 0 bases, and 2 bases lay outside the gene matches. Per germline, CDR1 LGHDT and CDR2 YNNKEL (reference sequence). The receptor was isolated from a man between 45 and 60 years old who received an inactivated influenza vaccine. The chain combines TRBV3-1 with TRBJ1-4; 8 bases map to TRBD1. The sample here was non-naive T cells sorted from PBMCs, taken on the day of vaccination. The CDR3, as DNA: TGTGCCAGCAGCCAAGATCGGACAGGGAATGAAAAACTGTTTTTT. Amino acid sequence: CASSQDRTGNEKLFF.